These 14 T cell receptor beta chains were all obtained from the same sample, sequenced in a study of blood T cell repertoires in COVID-19. Sequencing was performed with immunoSEQ multiplex PCR; in TCRdb, only in-frame clones are kept and a portion is missing. This sample has over 110,000 clones, with 88% found just once. The sample was peripheral blood. Receptor source: a man aged 65-85 years with acute or convalescent COVID-19.

The chain combines TRBV2 with TRBJ2-4; unclear D gene. V gave up 1 base and J gave up 16 bases, with 11 bases separating them. CDR3 length equals 11 residues. Germline V gene lookup returns CDR1 SNHLY and CDR2 FYNNEI. The CDR3 bases are TGTGCCAGCAGTGAAGGCCTGGAGAAATACTTC. This translates into CASSEGLEKYF.

This CDR3 is CSVEEEAQGTEAFF. In DNA, the CDR3 is TGCAGCGTTGAAGAGGAGGCACAGGGCACTGAAGCTTTCTTT. The chain uses TRBV29-1 and TRBJ1-1; D might be TRBD1 (6 bases). Germline CDR1 and CDR2: SQVTM and ANQGSEA. The V and J ends lost 0 bases and 4 bases respectively, with 12 bases between them. The CDR3 is made up of 14 amino acids.

The V and J genes are TRBV3-1 (or the pseudogene TRBV3-2) and TRBJ1-5, with 7 nucleotides matching TRBD1. This CDR3 is 14 amino acids long. Germline CDR1 is LGHDT and CDR2 is YNNKEL (reference sequence). The junction had 4 bases not matched to a gene; V was cut back by 7 bases and J by 1 base. CDR3 amino acids: CASNLQGSNQPQHF. The DNA of the CDR3 is TGTGCCAGCAATCTACAGGGGAGCAATCAGCCCCAGCATTTT.

The J gene is TRBJ2-7, the V gene TRBV7-3, with D perhaps matching TRBD1 (5 bases). The CDR3 has 14 amino acids. Germline CDR1 SGHTA, CDR2 FQGTGA. V was pared by 9 bases and J by 1 base, with 16 bases between. CDR3 amino acids: CASPQGVYSYEQYF. In nucleotides, the CDR3 is TGTGCCAGTCCTCAGGGTGTTTATTCCTACGAGCAGTACTTC.

CDR3 region: CASSQRRATNEKLFF. The CDR3 bases are TGTGCCAGCAGCCAACGTCGCGCAACTAATGAAAAACTGTTTTTT. J is TRBJ1-4 and V is TRBV3-1 (or the pseudogene TRBV3-2); no firm D call. Per germline, CDR1 LGHDT and CDR2 YNNKEL (reference sequence). The length of the CDR3 is 15 residues. The V gene lost 2 bases and the J gene lost 0 bases, with 7 bases spanning the gap.

The V and J genes are TRBV27 and TRBJ2-2; 7 nucleotides match TRBD1. V lost 6 bases to trimming and J lost 5 bases; unmatched junction nucleotides: 6. The CDR3 totals 14 residues. Germline V lookup: CDR1 MNHEY, CDR2 SMNVEV (reference sequence). CDR3 sequence: CASRPGTATGELFF. The CDR3 bases are TGTGCCAGCAGGCCCGGGACAGCGACCGGGGAGCTGTTTTTT.

This clone was detected once. V gene TRBV5-1 combines with J gene TRBJ2-3; no definite D call. Germline V gives CDR1 SGHRS, CDR2 YFSETQ. Trimming shortened V by 0 bases and J by 0 bases, and 14 bases separated the two germline ends. This CDR3 is 17 amino acids long. CDR3 sequence: CASSLVGVTPSTDTQYF. The DNA of the CDR3 is TGCGCCAGCAGCTTGGTAGGAGTTACTCCTAGCACAGATACGCAGTATTTT.

The chain carries TRBV5-1 and TRBJ2-7; 14 bases align to TRBD2. Losses at the gene ends were 3 bases for V and 2 bases for J; bases not matched to a gene: 4. The CDR3 is 16 amino acids. Germline V lookup: CDR1 SGHRS, CDR2 YFSETQ. The CDR3 spells CASSSKGLAGAYEQYF. The CDR3 DNA reads as TGCGCCAGCAGCTCAAAGGGACTAGCGGGGGCCTACGAGCAGTACTTC.

The chain uses TRBV12-5 and TRBJ2-7; the match to TRBD1 covers 8 bases. This CDR3 is 15 amino acids long. The V segment lost 4 bases and the J segment 0 bases; nucleotides outside the gene matches: 5. Germline values: CDR1 LGHNT, CDR2 FRNRAP. The CDR3 loop is CASGSGQANSYEQYF. The CDR3 nucleotides are TGTGCTAGTGGTTCGGGACAGGCGAACTCCTACGAGCAGTACTTC.

The chain is built from TRBV5-1 and TRBJ1-1; D gene uncertain. Looked up from germline, CDR1 is SGHRS and CDR2 is YFSETQ. The CDR3 consists of 14 residues. Trimming removed 5 bases at V and 1 base at J, with 12 bases between. This chain's CDR3 is CASRIGTANTEAFF. The CDR3 DNA reads as TGCGCCAGCAGAATCGGAACAGCGAACACTGAAGCTTTCTTT.

The genes are TRBV7-6 and TRBJ2-1, with 9 positions matching TRBD2. Looked up from germline, CDR1 is SGHVS and CDR2 is FNYEAQ. The V segment lost 1 base and the J segment 6 bases; nucleotides outside the gene matches: 7. The CDR3 totals 16 residues. The CDR3 loop is CASSLGSASGVNEQFF. In nucleotides, the CDR3 is TGTGCCAGCAGCTTAGGGTCCGCTAGCGGGGTCAATGAGCAGTTCTTC.

V gene TRBV5-6 combines with J gene TRBJ2-5, with a tentative D call TRBD2 (6 bases). With 1 base removed from V and 7 bases from J, the gap between germline ends came to 11 bases. The germline gives CDR1 SGHDT, CDR2 YYEEEE. The CDR3 contains 13 residues. DNA for the CDR3: TGTGCCAGCAGCTTGAACCAGGGAGGGACCCAGTACTTC. Translating it yields CASSLNQGGTQYF.

The chain recombines TRBV2 with TRBJ2-1, with D possibly matching TRBD1 (5 bases). Looked up from germline, CDR1 is SNHLY and CDR2 is FYNNEI. The V end was cut by 6 bases, the J end by 0 bases, with 12 bases between. The CDR3 has 15 amino acids. CDR3 region: CASSPDRGSYNEQFF. For the CDR3, the DNA is TGTGCCAGCAGCCCCGACAGAGGCTCCTACAATGAGCAGTTCTTC.

The chain is built from TRBV10-3 and TRBJ1-5; TRBD1 aligns across 10 bases. The junction had 6 bases not matched to a gene; V was cut back by 6 bases and J by 4 bases. CDR1 and CDR2 (germline): ENHRY, SYGVKD. The CDR3 runs 15 residues. CDR3 nucleotides: TGTGCCATCAGCGATGGGACAGGGGATAATCAGCCCCAGCATTTT. Encoded protein: CAISDGTGDNQPQHF.